Sequencing of this T cell receptor beta chain was carried out in a study of cytomegalovirus exposure and HLA in healthy donors (TCRdb year 2017). Looking at the study overall: An earlier analysis of approximately 550 of the donors reported about 250 Gb of sequence data and roughly 110 million unique TCR beta sequences from about 179 million T cells. Donor age, sex, ethnicity and CMV serostatus were compiled alongside the repertoire data. An earlier analysis of fewer than 700 of the donors applied high-throughput TCR beta sequencing to assess whether each TCR beta V gene segment acted as functional or pseudogenic. In the later analysis, no new phenotypic data were used to find candidate immune exposures; instead, reliance was placed on TCR beta sequences and their occurrence across donors. Roughly 5 DR-DQ haplotypes were handled as single units for association and clustering, since linkage in the cohort was strong. A later genetic analysis took genome-wide SNP genotypes for about 65% of the 666 donors and used that subset as a discovery cohort. Of the 350 to 450 genotyped donors, approximately 80% fell in the genetic ancestry cluster associated with self-reported Caucasian donors. Class I and class II HLA loci were covered by the typing at four-digit resolution. The T cell repertoires of 700 or so subjects were profiled by immunosequencing and related to cytomegalovirus serostatus. An early release that covered 500 to 800 HLA-typed donors contained approximately 290 gigabases of sequencing data and 85 million to 100 million unique TCR sequences. Along with the roughly 700-subject first cohort, a separate validation cohort of over a hundred different subjects was used. Every discovery cohort repertoire had been produced on one sequencing platform. Among about 400 genotyped donors of the cohort, an average of approximately 220,000 unique TCR beta nucleotide sequences was sequenced per donor, of which about 18% were non-productive. To study patterns of TCR occurrence, a later analysis re-analyzed previously published TCR beta repertoires from around 660 donors and added high-resolution HLA genotyping. Typing coverage varied by locus: about 620-630 donors for A, B, C, DRB1 and DQB1; around 560 for DQA1; more than 600 for DPA1; under 490 for DPB1. The study aimed to test whether cataloging public T cell receptors could reveal signatures of past pathogen exposure. To predict cytomegalovirus infection status, the study combined high-throughput TCR immunosequencing, statistical association of individual TCRs with disease status, and machine learning.

This clone showed up just a few times. The target of this receptor is not known. Per-base quality was not reported, and no clone a single base away is much larger than it. What the research found in general, with its limitations: A further reported finding was that TCR beta sequences accurately predicted the HLA-A and HLA-B alleles for most subjects in the first cohort. According to a later analysis, most CMV-associated TCR beta chains appeared to be HLA-restricted, and the HLA associations seemed to be driven largely by CMV exposure. Because HLA typing was unavailable for some donors at each locus, only the typed subset was used in association tests. A cluster of highly shared sequence variants was judged likely to represent a technical artifact of the sequencing pipeline. Across donors, most TCR sequences were observed very rarely, whereas some public TCRs were present in many individuals. When HLA alleles, especially DR and DQ, strongly co-occurred, TCR associations were difficult to assign to individual alleles. A later genetic analysis reported fewer N-insertions in productive TCRs among donors in an Asian-associated ancestry cluster than the roughly 700-donor mean. According to a later analysis, TCR association rates differed among HLA loci, with DRB1 alleles showing the most associated TCRs and HLA-C alleles showing the fewest. In a later analysis, HLA-associated TCR beta chains were found to be more clonally expanded and to have lower generation probabilities than equally common non-associated chains. V-gene and J-gene trimming of TCR beta chains was associated with a missense DCLRE1C variant in a later genetic analysis, and the association was replicated in an independent cohort. For the cohort, immune exposure information was limited to CMV serostatus. An earlier analysis of approximately 570 of the donors showed that most TCR beta V segments appeared in productive rearrangements either about 87% or about 30% of the time, which broadly matched IMGT annotations. Several of the top co-occurrence clusters appeared to be linked to parvovirus B19, influenza, CMV and Epstein-Barr virus, according to a later analysis. In vitro tests confirmed that three of the cytomegalovirus-associated TCR beta chains recognize cytomegalovirus antigens. This cohort had only TCR beta chains sequenced, and the lack of alpha or paired-chain data limited which features could be detected. In both the original and validation cohorts, the classifier was reported to diagnose cytomegalovirus status with high specificity and sensitivity. The authors suggested that the approach could potentially be extended to other disease states and immunological phenotypes. Because counts were too low, more than 15 rarely observed V segments, including chromosome 9 orphons, were left out of the earlier analysis of a few hundred of the donors. The presence/absence analyses assumed that sequencing depth was roughly uniform across donors, and that assumption may not be true. A later analysis associated about 16,000 TCR beta sequences with specific HLA alleles at a false discovery rate of 0.05. Linkage disequilibrium might explain the correlated functional status among segregating V segments, but an unknown experimental factor could not be excluded. A total of some 180 TCR beta chains were listed by the study as associated with cytomegalovirus.

Library preparation employed the immunoSEQ multiplex PCR assay. For the multiplex PCR, a mixture combining 60 forward primers for TCR Vbeta segments and 13 reverse primers for TCR Jbeta segments was used. A multiplex PCR assay on genomic DNA amplified the CDR3 region of rearranged TCR beta genes. The amplified TCR beta libraries were sequenced on the Illumina HiSeq System as 87-base-pair reads. As for the authors' bioinformatics: In a later analysis, approximately 74 million unique TCR beta chains were counted across the 500 to 850 repertoires, and some 10 million of these chains were shared by at least two donors. To remove PCR and sequencing errors, raw reads were error-corrected and collapsed into unique sequences using a nearest-neighbor algorithm that merged closely related sequences. V, D and J gene segments were assigned by aligning CDR3 sequences to IMGT reference sequences. Each retained sequence needed at least a six-nucleotide match to both a V gene segment and a J gene segment. A rearrangement counted as productive if the CDR3 had no stop codons and remained in frame with V and J, and every other rearrangement counted as non-productive. Following IMGT convention, CDR3 was defined as the stretch from the second conserved V-encoded cysteine to the conserved J-encoded phenylalanine. Sequences without an unambiguous match to a single V gene segment were excluded from the earlier analysis of 450 to 650 of the donors. An earlier analysis of fewer than 750 of the donors classified V segments as functional when productive rearrangements were above 56.7% and as segregating when the standard deviation between donors was above 5%. A statistical classification framework was built to diagnose cytomegalovirus status from the catalog of TCR beta chain sequences. A later analysis assigned V and J genes by comparing TCR nucleotide sequences with IMGT/GENE-DB human TR gene sequences. In a later analysis, CDR3 sequences and most-parsimonious VDJ recombination scenarios were assigned using the TCRdist pipeline. In a later analysis, each TCR beta chain was defined by its CDR3 amino acid sequence together with its V-gene family, and reads lacking a unique V-gene family were excluded. A later analysis removed 500 to 650 highly shared, low-generation-probability nucleotide sequences to deal with suspected cross-contamination and a sequencing artifact. A later analysis calculated a clonal expansion index for each public chain from normalized within-repertoire ranks of inferred template counts. In a later analysis, generation probabilities were computed with a VDJ recombination model fitted to out-of-frame rearrangements, and the resulting probabilities were checked against IGoR. In a later analysis, hypergeometric tests were used to score TCR-TCR, TCR-HLA and TCR-CMV co-occurrence, with a repertoire-size bias correction applied to TCR pairs. A later analysis estimated false discovery rates by permuting HLA or CMV assignments 20 times. In a later analysis, co-occurring TCRs were grouped with DBSCAN, and TCRdist sequence similarity was added when clustering was performed within HLA-allele-positive subsets. Repertoires with fewer than 30,000 or more than 120,000 public chains, plus five repertoires with anomalous nucleotide sharing, were excluded from co-occurrence clustering. Held by TCRdb, this immuneACCESS table contains in-frame sequences only and omits some clones. Under half of the omission traces to an unresolved V gene where checked; the cause of the rest is unknown. V, J and clone size are taken as reported in that table, and D and trimming were inferred from the DNA itself. The sample table holds under 150,000 clones, of which approximately 84% were seen once. The top ten clonotypes cover approximately 1.5% of the sample.

The cohort consisted of 666 healthy bone marrow donors. At the time of sampling, all cohort members were nominally healthy, though unrecorded immune exposures were likely present. The donor was CMV seronegative and belonged to the group of around 400 seronegative cohort members. Every donor gave a peripheral blood sample, and the peripheral blood mononuclear cells from that sample were used for TCR beta sequencing. Genomic DNA was extracted from the blood cell samples with the Qiagen DNeasy Blood Extraction Kit. The material sequenced was PBMCs. This clonotype was sampled from a woman under 30 in good health and CMV-seronegative.

DNA sequence: TGTGCCAGCAGTTACTATGAAAAACTGTTTTTT. It is translated as CASSYYEKLFF. The chain joins TRBV25-1 to TRBJ1-4, with the D segment identity uncertain. The cysteine opens and the phenylalanine closes a CDR3 of 11 amino acids. CDR3 DNA is the only sequence kept; it has 33 bases, read in frame from the first base. Relative to germline, V is 5 bases shorter and J is 6 bases shorter, with 4 bases between their ends. CDR1 and CDR2 (MGHDK, SYGVNS) derive from the germline V gene. With the rest looked up from the reference TRBV25-1 and TRBJ1-4 genes rather than sequenced, the full variable domain is EADIYQTPRYLVIGTGKKITLECSQTMGHDKMYWYQQDPGMELHLIHYSYGVNSTEKGDLSSESTVSRIRTEHFPLTLESARPSHTSQYLCASSYYEKLFFGSGTQLSVL.